The 22 T cell receptor beta chains below all came from one sample that was sequenced in a study of cytotoxic CD8 clonotypes in ibrutinib-treated CLL. Clones were read by immunoSEQ multiplex PCR, and TCRdb kept only the in-frame ones, dropping some. The sample records a few hundred thousand clones, roughly 79% being singletons. This material consisted of PBMCs, taken before ibrutinib treatment. The receptors stem from a human donor with chronic lymphocytic leukemia.

The chain links TRBV29-1 to TRBJ2-4; 8 nucleotides line up with TRBD2. Germline V gives CDR1 SQVTM, CDR2 ANQGSEA. The CDR3 spans 12 residues. After removal of 4 bases from V and 13 bases from J, the junction contained 9 bases not matched to a gene. The CDR3 here is CSVGREGSAQYF. For the CDR3, the DNA is TGCAGCGTTGGACGGGAGGGGTCAGCGCAGTACTTC. The full variable domain, rest sourced from reference TRBV29-1 and TRBJ2-4, is SAVISQKPSRDICQRGTSLTIQCQVDSQVTMMFWYRQQPGQSLTLIATANQGSEATYESGFVIDKFPISRPNLTFSTLTVSNMSPEDSSIYLCSVGREGSAQYFGAGTRLSVL.

The chain has TRBV5-1 and TRBJ1-3; TRBD1 matches at 9 bases. Trimming took 5 bases from V and 2 from J; bases not matched to a gene: 5. Germline V CDR1 and CDR2: SGHRS, YFSETQ. This CDR3 has 15 amino acids. The DNA for the CDR3 is TGCGCCAGCAGTGGACAGGGGAATGCTGGAAACACCATATATTTT. Protein: CASSGQGNAGNTIYF.

This clone was seen only a few times. The rearrangement joins TRBV28 to TRBJ1-2, with D possibly being TRBD1 (6 bases). There are 14 residues in the CDR3. From germline, CDR1 is MDHEN and CDR2 SYDVKM. The V end lost 1 base, the J end lost 7 bases, and 13 bases lay between the germline ends. The CDR3 loop is CASSLSTGWSGYTF. The CDR3 coding sequence is TGTGCCAGCAGTTTATCTACAGGGTGGAGTGGCTACACCTTC.

This chain joins TRBV4-3 and TRBJ1-1; the D is unclear. V lost 5 bases to trimming and J lost 3 bases, with 13 bases between them. The CDR3 spans 14 residues. Germline CDR1 is LGHNA and CDR2 is YSLEER. The CDR3 sequence is CASSSRRGHTEAFF. DNA for the CDR3: TGCGCCAGCAGCAGTAGGAGAGGACACACTGAAGCTTTCTTT.

The DNA for the CDR3 is TGTGCCAGCACTAGCGGGAGTTATACAGATACGCAGTATTTT. Residues: CASTSGSYTDTQYF. This chain joins TRBV28 and TRBJ2-3, with 10 bases matching TRBD2. Trimming at V came to 7 bases and at J to 3 bases, leaving 4 bases not matched to a gene. CDR1 and CDR2 from the germline V gene are MDHEN and SYDVKM. This CDR3 has 14 amino acids.

V and J are TRBV6-5 and TRBJ2-1; a possible D gene is TRBD2 (6 bases). This CDR3 region has 15 residues. CDR1 MNHEY and CDR2 SVGAGI come from the germline V gene. The V end was cut by 7 bases, the J end by 5 bases, with 18 bases between. The CDR3 DNA reads TGTGCCAGCACCCCCTTATCTAGCGTGGACAATGAGCAGTTCTTC. Translation gives CASTPLSSVDNEQFF.

The chain carries TRBV27 and TRBJ2-3; TRBD2 aligns across 14 bases. With V trimmed by 5 bases and J by 4 bases, 5 bases remained unmatched. The CDR3 has 16 amino acids. Germline V gene lookup returns CDR1 MNHEY and CDR2 SMNVEV (reference sequence). In DNA, the CDR3 is TGTGCCAGCAGTCTGGGACTAGCGGGAGTAGCAGATACGCAGTATTTT. Amino acids: CASSLGLAGVADTQYF.

Only one count was recorded for this clone. The V call is TRBV9, the J call TRBJ2-3; 11 nucleotides align to TRBD2. V was clipped by 0 bases and J by 2 bases; unmatched bases: 8. CDR1 is SGDLS, CDR2 YYNGEE, per germline. This CDR3 spans 18 amino acids. CDR3 in DNA: TGTGCCAGCAGCGTAGGCGCGGGACTAGCGGCATTCACAGATACGCAGTATTTT. This encodes CASSVGAGLAAFTDTQYF.

The V and J genes are TRBV10-2 and TRBJ2-5, with 10 bases identical to TRBD2. The CDR3 covers 15 residues. CDR1 is WSHSY and CDR2 is SAAADI in the germline V gene. V gave up 5 bases and J gave up 1 base; unmatched junction bases: 4. CDR3 protein: CASSLAGGIQETQYF. The CDR3 bases are TGCGCCAGCAGTTTAGCGGGAGGTATCCAAGAGACCCAGTACTTC.

The gene calls are TRBV14 and TRBJ2-7, with a possible D match to TRBD1 (5 bases). V lost 1 base and J 0 bases, leaving 16 bases between the germline ends. CDR1 SGHDN and CDR2 FVKESK come from the germline V gene. The CDR3 totals 17 residues. The CDR3 here is CASSQGSSGPRSYEQYF. The CDR3 nucleotides are TGTGCCAGCAGCCAAGGGTCCTCAGGGCCGCGCTCCTACGAGCAGTACTTC.

This clone appeared a single time. The V call is TRBV7-8, the J call TRBJ2-7; a weak D match, TRBD1 (6 bases). With 1 base removed from V and 5 bases from J, the gap between germline ends came to 15 bases. CDR3 length: 15 amino acids. Germline V gene lookup returns CDR1 SGHVS and CDR2 FQNEAQ. The CDR3 coding sequence is TGTGCCAGCAGCTTAGTTTCGACAGGTGGGGACGAGCAGTACTTC. It specifies CASSLVSTGGDEQYF.

This chain connects TRBV5-6 to TRBJ1-1, with a tentative D call TRBD1 (5 bases). Between the trimmed V and J ends, which lost 3 bases and 0 bases, there was a span of 12 bases. CDR1 is SGHDT, CDR2 YYEEEE, per germline. The CDR3 is made up of 15 amino acids. The CDR3 nucleotides read TGTGCCAGCAGCTGGGCGGGACGGATGAACACTGAAGCTTTCTTT. It is translated as CASSWAGRMNTEAFF.

The chain joins TRBV27 to TRBJ1-2; D is undetermined. CDR3 length: 14 amino acids. Germline V gene data show CDR1 as MNHEY and CDR2 as SMNVEV (reference sequence). The V end was cut by 6 bases, the J end by 4 bases, with 15 bases between. CDR3 region: CASSPAGMGYGYTF. The CDR3 DNA follows: TGTGCCAGCAGCCCGGCCGGGATGGGCTATGGCTACACCTTC.

The V call is TRBV19, the J call TRBJ1-5; D uncertain. This CDR3 is 17 amino acids long. In germline, CDR1 is LNHDA, CDR2 SQIVND (reference sequence). Trimming removed 9 bases from V and 0 bases from J, with 21 bases in between. CDR3 sequence reads: CASANSLGYDSNQPQHF. CDR3 sequence (DNA): TGTGCCAGCGCGAATAGCCTCGGGTATGATAGCAATCAGCCCCAGCATTTT. The entire variable domain, with the rest obtained from reference TRBV19 and TRBJ1-5, is as follows: DGGITQSPKYLFRKEGQNVTLSCEQNLNHDAMYWYRQDPGQGLRLIYYSQIVNDFQKGDIAEGYSVSREKKESFPLTVTSAQKNPTAFYLCASANSLGYDSNQPQHFGDGTRLSIL.

The chain combines TRBV27 with TRBJ2-1; 12 bases are a match to TRBD2. The V and J ends lost 8 bases and 9 bases, in that order; junction bases with no gene match: 8. Germline assignment: CDR1 MNHEY and CDR2 SMNVEV (reference sequence). The CDR3 totals 14 residues. CDR3 region: CASRPGLAGFEQFF. CDR3 nucleotides: TGTGCCAGCCGTCCGGGACTAGCGGGTTTTGAGCAGTTCTTC.

The V call is TRBV30, the J call TRBJ1-3, with no clear D. V was pared by 2 bases and J by 1 base, with 9 bases between. The CDR3 is 14 residues long. Germline assignment: CDR1 GTSNPN and CDR2 SVGIG (reference sequence). The CDR3 spells CAWSFHRSGNTIYF. The CDR3 nucleotides read TGTGCCTGGAGTTTCCATCGGTCTGGAAACACCATATATTTT.

The chain carries TRBV6-1 and TRBJ2-7; unclear D gene. CDR1 and CDR2 (germline): MNHNS, SASEGT. The CDR3 extends over 11 amino acids. The V and J ends lost 6 bases and 4 bases respectively, with 7 bases between them. CDR3 amino acids: CASRDAYEQYF. As DNA, the CDR3 is TGTGCCAGCAGGGACGCTTACGAGCAGTACTTC.

The V call is TRBV27, the J call TRBJ1-3, with unresolved D. Germline loops: CDR1 MNHEY, CDR2 SMNVEV (reference sequence). The ends were cut back, 2 bases at V and 0 bases at J, with 2 bases in the middle. This CDR3 region has 13 residues. The CDR3 sequence: CASSLVSGNTIYF. The CDR3 coding sequence is TGTGCCAGCAGTTTAGTCTCTGGAAACACCATATATTTT.

V is TRBV5-1 and J is TRBJ1-2; 7 bases are a match to TRBD1. V gave up 5 bases and J gave up 4 bases; unmatched junction bases: 8. There are 14 residues in the CDR3. Germline V gene data show CDR1 as SGHRS and CDR2 as YFSETQ. CDR3 loop: CASRDQKGAYGYTF. The DNA of the CDR3 is TGCGCCAGCAGGGATCAGAAGGGGGCCTATGGCTACACCTTC. Variable domain in full (rest from reference TRBV5-1 and TRBJ1-2): KAGVTQTPRYLIKTRGQQVTLSCSPISGHRSVSWYQQTPGQGLQFLFEYFSETQRNKGNFPGRFSGRQFSNSRSEMNVSTLELGDSALYLCASRDQKGAYGYTFGSGTRLTVV.

On this clone: This may stem from a read error, because a much larger clone lies one nucleotide away. The chain is built from TRBV27 and TRBJ2-7, with 9 bases matching TRBD2. The CDR3 consists of 13 residues. The V gene end was trimmed by 2 bases and the J gene end by 4 bases; junction bases not matched to a gene: 0. From germline, CDR1 is MNHEY and CDR2 SMNVEV (reference sequence). In nucleotides, the CDR3 is TGTGCCAGCAGTTTAACTAGCGGGTACGAGCAGTACTTC. This gives the protein CASSLTSGYEQYF.

The chain is built from TRBV15 and TRBJ2-7, with TRBD1 matching over 7 bases. Trimming removed 1 base from V and 4 bases from J; junction bases left unmatched: 1. Germline values: CDR1 LNHNV, CDR2 YYDKDF (reference sequence). The CDR3 runs to 13 residues. Here the CDR3 reads CATSRATGYEQYF. The CDR3 nucleotides are TGTGCCACCAGCAGAGCGACAGGGTACGAGCAGTACTTC.

CDR3 residues: CSVLGILQYF. Written as DNA, the CDR3 is TGCAGCGTTCTCGGGATCTTGCAGTATTTT. J is TRBJ2-3 and V is TRBV29-1; D possibly corresponds to TRBD2 (5 bases). The germline gives CDR1 SQVTM, CDR2 ANQGSEA. Trimming removed 5 bases at V and 11 bases at J, with 11 bases between. This CDR3 comprises 10 residues.